A single T cell receptor (beta chain) is shown here with its context. The CDR3 is made up of 14 amino acids. V dropped 1 base and J dropped 7; count of bases not matched to a gene: 6. This sample is drawn from a study of T-cell reconstitution after alpha-beta-depleted transplantation in children. Preparing the TCRbeta library involved the use of unique molecular identifiers. TCRdb re-called the PCR reads with MiXCR, one entry per CDR3 protein. The data hold 700,000 to 850,000 distinct CDR3 sequences, with about 15% observed a single time. The sequencing here drew on PBMCs, mostly from graft donor cells, taken 360 days after TCRalphabeta/CD19-depleted stem cell transplant. V and J are TRBV12-3 or TRBV12-4 and TRBJ1-2, with 7 bases that match TRBD1. The receptor comes from a male patient between 5 and 17 years old who had a stem cell transplant for acute lymphoblastic leukemia, so the T cells may come from the graft donor. The CDR3 DNA sequence: TGTGCCAGCAGTTTAGGAAGGGGGCGGAGTGGCTACACCTTC. Translation: CASSLGRGRSGYTF.